The T cell receptor beta chain under discussion was sequenced for a study of T cells in Graves' hyperthyroidism and ophthalmopathy. The CDR3 regions of TCR beta were amplified from RNA transcripts. The HTBI primer set drove a first-round RT-PCR of the TCR CDR3. Each CDR3 protein gets one entry after TCRdb re-called the multiplex PCR reads with MiXCR. The profile shows around 600,000 distinct CDR3 sequences, more than 15% of them singletons. Germline V gives CDR1 SGHRS, CDR2 YFSETQ. The V gene lost 0 bases and the J gene lost 3 bases, with 13 bases spanning the gap. The CDR3 has 15 amino acids. This clonotype was observed at least ten times.

The sequenced material came from blood. The chain employs TRBV5-1 and TRBJ2-7; D is perhaps TRBD2 (6 bases). The sequence was collected from a woman in her thirties or forties with Graves' ophthalmopathy. CDR3 DNA sequence: TGCGCCAGCAGCTTGGTGACGGGAGTTGGCTACGAGCAGTACTTC. Its translation is CASSLVTGVGYEQYF.